This T cell receptor (beta chain) appears in the sequencing data of a study of T cells after yellow fever vaccination. This clonotype showed up just a few times. Production of TCR cDNA was by 5'RACE template switching, which also added a universal primer site and UMIs. In TCRdb, the 5' RACE reads were re-called with MiXCR into one record per CDR3 protein. Seen here are 620,000 or so distinct CDR3 sequences, approximately 13% observed once, and the top ten hold 15%. The sample consisted of PBMCs, taken on the day of the yellow fever booster vaccination. The TCR originated in a man aged 30 to 39 who received the YFV17D yellow fever vaccine.

The CDR3 DNA reads TGTGCCAGCAGTCAACGTAGCGGGAGGATATCCTACGAGCAGTACTTC. This encodes CASSQRSGRISYEQYF. The chain couples TRBV27 to TRBJ2-7; TRBD2 agrees at 10 bases. Unmatched junction bases numbered 8, after V lost 5 bases and J lost 1 base. Per the germline V gene, CDR1 is MNHEY and CDR2 is SMNVEV (reference sequence). The CDR3 totals 16 residues.